One and the same sample provided the 3 T cell receptor beta chains below, sequenced in a study of blood T cells in healthy people across ages. Combining a sample-barcoded 5' primer with a J-beta primer mix, a second PCR ran for roughly 7 to 12 cycles. TCRdb reanalysed the 5' RACE reads using MiXCR and keeps one entry per CDR3 protein. The data show 1.8 million or so distinct CDR3 sequences, about 39% seen once. The specimen sequenced was blood. The receptors stem from a human donor in good health.

A few counts support this clonotype. The rearrangement joins TRBV15 to TRBJ2-7; D unresolved. The V and J ends lost 3 bases and 7 bases respectively, with 19 bases between them. This CDR3 has 15 amino acids. The V gene's germline CDR1 is LNHNV and CDR2 YYDKDF (reference sequence). The CDR3 sequence: CATSSNLLGWGEQYF. CDR3 DNA sequence: TGTGCCACCAGCAGCAACCTCTTAGGTTGGGGAGAGCAGTACTTC.

Worth noting for this clonotype: A far larger clone lies a single base away; this is likely a read error. CDR3 region: CASTPGQNTEAFF. The DNA for the CDR3 is TGTGCCAGCACCCCGGGACAGAACACTGAAGCTTTCTTT. The rearrangement links TRBV12-3 or TRBV12-4 to TRBJ1-1; perhaps TRBD1 as D (6 bases). CDR3 length: 13 amino acids. Trimming cost V 7 bases and J 1 base, with 10 bases left between them.

The chain links TRBV7-9 to TRBJ2-7, with D hard to call. The J call may be in error: the DNA end matches TRBJ2-5 better. The CDR3 is 14 residues long. The germline V gene encodes CDR1 SEHNR and CDR2 FQNEAQ (reference sequence). CDR3 protein: CASSLDRVVETQYF. The CDR3 DNA sequence: TGTGCCAGCAGCTTAGATCGGGTCGTCGAGACCCAGTACTTC.